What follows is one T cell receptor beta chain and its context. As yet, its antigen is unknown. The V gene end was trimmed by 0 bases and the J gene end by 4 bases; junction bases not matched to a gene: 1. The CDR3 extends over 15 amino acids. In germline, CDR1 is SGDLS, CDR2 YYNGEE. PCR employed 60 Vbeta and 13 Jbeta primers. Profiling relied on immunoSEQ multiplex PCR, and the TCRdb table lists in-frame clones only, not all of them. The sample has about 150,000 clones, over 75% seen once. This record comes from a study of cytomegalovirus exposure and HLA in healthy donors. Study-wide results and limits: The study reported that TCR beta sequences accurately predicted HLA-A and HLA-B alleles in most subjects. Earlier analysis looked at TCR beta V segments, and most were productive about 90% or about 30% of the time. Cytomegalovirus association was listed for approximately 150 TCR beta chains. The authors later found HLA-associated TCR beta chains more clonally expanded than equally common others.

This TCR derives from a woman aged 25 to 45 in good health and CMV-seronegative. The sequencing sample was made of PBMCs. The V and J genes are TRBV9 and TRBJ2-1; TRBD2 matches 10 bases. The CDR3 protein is CASSVAGLAYNEQFF. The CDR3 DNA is TGTGCCAGCAGCGTAGCGGGACTAGCGTACAATGAGCAGTTCTTC.